The 21 T cell receptor beta chains below were found in one sample sequenced in a study of CD8 T cells in Susac syndrome. Reverse transcription of 0.5 to 1 ug RNA was performed with random hexamers. TCRdb called the immunoSEQ multiplex PCR reads again in MiXCR, with one record for every CDR3 protein. This table holds about 69,000 distinct CDR3 sequences, around 93% found once. Specimen: CD8+ T cells from PBMCs. The receptors stem from a human donor in good health.

The chain carries TRBV12-3 or TRBV12-4 and TRBJ2-3; perhaps TRBD2 as D (5 bases). Trimming stripped 7 bases from V and 1 base from J, with 15 bases between. The CDR3 contains 15 residues. The CDR3 DNA follows: TGTGCCAGCACCCTTGGGCTAGCTCGCACAGATACGCAGTATTTT. This codes for CASTLGLARTDTQYF.

The rearrangement links TRBV5-1 to TRBJ2-7, with D tentatively TRBD1 (6 bases). V was pared by 4 bases and J by 3 bases, with 11 bases between. The CDR3 length is 13 residues. The germline V gene encodes CDR1 SGHRS and CDR2 YFSETQ. The CDR3 here is CASSISGDYEQYV. The CDR3 DNA follows: TGCGCCAGCAGCATCTCAGGGGACTACGAGCAGTACGTC.

This chain joins TRBV7-8 and TRBJ2-3; TRBD2 matches at 13 bases. Trimming cost V 4 bases and J 2 bases; bases outside gene matches: 6. The CDR3 runs to 17 residues. Per germline, CDR1 SGHVS and CDR2 FQNEAQ. CDR3 protein: CASSSGLAGVPTDTQYF. In DNA form, the CDR3 reads TGTGCCAGCAGCTCCGGACTAGCGGGGGTCCCCACAGATACGCAGTATTTT. Full variable domain (missing parts from reference TRBV7-8 and TRBJ2-3): GAGVSQSPRYKVAKRGQDVALRCDPISGHVSLFWYQQALGQGPEFLTYFQNEAQLDKSGLPSDRFFAERPEGSVSTLKIQRTQQEDSAVYLCASSSGLAGVPTDTQYFGPGTRLTVL.

The chain uses TRBV27 and TRBJ1-1, with 9 bases aligning to TRBD1. Losses at the gene ends were 4 bases for V and 3 bases for J; bases not matched to a gene: 6. The CDR3 runs to 15 residues. The germline V gene has CDR1 MNHEY and CDR2 SMNVEV (reference sequence). CDR3 nucleotides: TGTGCCAGCAGTTCCGACAGGGGGTCGGACACTGAAGCTTTCTTT. This sequence encodes CASSSDRGSDTEAFF.

The V gene is TRBV27, the J gene TRBJ1-5; possibly TRBD1 for D (6 bases). V lost 5 bases, J lost 4 bases, and 12 bases lay in between. Per germline, CDR1 MNHEY and CDR2 SMNVEV (reference sequence). This CDR3 region has 14 residues. This CDR3 reads CASSRGAGNQPQHF. CDR3 nucleotides: TGTGCCAGCAGTCGGGGGGCAGGGAATCAGCCCCAGCATTTT.

This clonotype came up once. The chain has TRBV20-1 and TRBJ2-5, with 9 nucleotides matching TRBD1. The junction had 7 bases not matched to a gene; V was cut back by 3 bases and J by 5 bases. From germline, CDR1 is DFQATT and CDR2 SNEGSKA (reference sequence). The CDR3 runs to 14 residues. DNA of the CDR3: TGCAGTGCTAGGGAGACAGGGGGGAGGGAGACCCAGTACTTC. This encodes CSARETGGRETQYF.

The CDR3 bases are TGTGCCAGCAGCTTCGAAACGATAGATGGCTACACCTTC. This gives the protein CASSFETIDGYTF. The chain uses TRBV7-9 and TRBJ1-2; D call uncertain. V lost 3 bases to trimming and J lost 6 bases, with 11 bases between them. CDR1 and CDR2 from the germline V gene are SEHNR and FQNEAQ (reference sequence). The CDR3 has 13 residues.

On this clonotype: Relative to the germline gene, one junction end is altered; a read error may explain this. The chain carries TRBV29-1 and TRBJ2-2; D possibly corresponds to TRBD2 (5 bases). CDR1 is SQVTM, CDR2 ANQGSEA, per germline. This CDR3 region has 13 residues. Here the CDR3 DNA reads TGCAGCGTTTATGGGGTAAACACCGGGAAGCTGTTTTTT. The encoded protein is CSVYGVNTGKLFF.

This clonotype appeared a single time. The CDR3 reads CSVPAGNTEAFF. CDR3 DNA sequence: TGCAGCGTTCCCGCGGGGAACACTGAAGCTTTCTTT. This chain uses TRBV29-1 with TRBJ1-1; unclear D gene. CDR3 length: 12 residues. Germline V gene sequence: CDR1 SQVTM, CDR2 ANQGSEA. V was pared by 5 bases and J by 1 base, with 8 bases between.

The chain has TRBV3-1 and TRBJ2-7; 8 nucleotides match TRBD2. The CDR3 spans 15 residues. CDR1 is LGHDT, CDR2 YNNKEL, per germline (reference sequence). V trimming: 2 bases; J trimming: 2 bases; junction bases outside the gene matches: 5. The chain's CDR3 is CASSQSAGGPYEQYF. CDR3 DNA: TGTGCCAGCAGCCAATCCGCGGGGGGACCCTACGAGCAGTACTTC.

V is TRBV7-8 and J is TRBJ2-1, with 11 bases that match TRBD2. CDR3 length equals 14 residues. Losses at the gene ends were 5 bases for V and 10 bases for J; bases not matched to a gene: 7. Germline CDR1 and CDR2: SGHVS and FQNEAQ. Written as DNA, the CDR3 is TGTGCCAGCAGCCTTAGCGGGGGGGCCGGAGAGCAGTTCTTC. This translates into CASSLSGGAGEQFF.

V usage is TRBV5-4 and J usage is TRBJ2-1; D remains ambiguous. Germline CDR1 is SGHNT and CDR2 is YYREEE (reference sequence). V lost 0 bases to trimming and J lost 7 bases, with 5 bases between them. The CDR3 length is 12 residues. The CDR3 bases are TGTGCCAGCAGCTTGGCCTCTAATGAGCAGTTCTTC. It translates to CASSLASNEQFF.

This chain links TRBV15 with TRBJ2-1; TRBD2 might be the D (6 bases). CDR3 length: 14 amino acids. Germline lookup yields CDR1 LNHNV and CDR2 YYDKDF (reference sequence). With 6 bases removed from V and 10 bases from J, the gap between germline ends came to 19 bases. The CDR3 nucleotides are TGTGCCACCAGGGCCGGGACTTCAACGGGGGAGCAGTTCTTC. Encoded protein: CATRAGTSTGEQFF. The full variable domain, completed using reference TRBV15 and TRBJ2-1, is DAMVIQNPRYQVTQFGKPVTLSCSQTLNHNVMYWYQQKSSQAPKLLFHYYDKDFNNEADTPDNFQSRRPNTSFCFLDIRSPGLGDTAMYLCATRAGTSTGEQFFGPGTRLTVL.

This chain links TRBV5-6 with TRBJ2-1, with 11 bases that match TRBD2. Germline-derived CDR1 and CDR2 are SGHDT and YYEEEE. CDR3 length: 15 residues. The junction had 5 bases not matched to a gene; V was cut back by 3 bases and J by 6 bases. CDR3 in amino acids: CASSSGLAVFNEQFF. The CDR3 nucleotides are TGTGCCAGCAGCTCGGGACTAGCGGTTTTCAATGAGCAGTTCTTC.

This clonotype was detected only once. CDR3 nucleotides: TGTGCCAGCAGCTTGGGGGGGTCTGGGGCCAACGTCCTGACTTTC. It yields the protein CASSLGGSGANVLTF. This chain links TRBV7-6 with TRBJ2-6; 7 bases align to TRBD2. Trimming removed 3 bases from V and 1 base from J; junction bases left unmatched: 0. The CDR3 runs to 15 residues. Germline lookup yields CDR1 SGHVS and CDR2 FNYEAQ. The whole variable domain, filled in from reference TRBV7-6 and TRBJ2-6, reads GAGVSQSPRYKVTKRGQDVALRCDPISGHVSLYWYRQALGQGPEFLTYFNYEAQQDKSGLPNDRFSAERPEGSISTLTIQRTEQRDSAMYRCASSLGGSGANVLTFGAGSRLTVL.

This sequence joins TRBV5-4 and TRBJ2-5, with D perhaps TRBD1 or TRBD2 (5 bases each). The CDR3 sequence is 14 residues long. CDR1 and CDR2 from the germline V gene are SGHNT and YYREEE (reference sequence). The ends were cut back, 4 bases at V and 2 bases at J, with 12 bases in the middle. The CDR3 protein is CASSERDGQETQYF. Here the CDR3 DNA reads TGTGCCAGCAGCGAACGGGACGGGCAAGAGACCCAGTACTTC.

The chain links TRBV28 to TRBJ2-1, with 7 bases lining up with TRBD2. CDR1 MDHEN and CDR2 SYDVKM come from the germline V gene. This CDR3 has 15 amino acids. Trimming took 1 base from V and 2 from J; bases not matched to a gene: 2. CDR3 DNA sequence: TGTGCCAGCAGTTTATTTGGGGGGGCCTACAATGAGCAGTTCTTC. It specifies CASSLFGGAYNEQFF.

This sequence joins TRBV25-1 and TRBJ1-2, with 10 bases aligning to TRBD1. The trim removed 0 bases at V and 5 bases at J, leaving 12 bases unmatched. CDR1 is MGHDK and CDR2 is SYGVNS in the germline V gene. The CDR3 is 18 residues long. CDR3 region: CASSEYPGQGTSWYGYTF. In DNA, the CDR3 is TGTGCCAGCAGTGAATACCCGGGACAGGGGACCTCGTGGTATGGCTACACCTTC.

The chain employs TRBV5-1 and TRBJ2-1, with 9 bases lining up with TRBD1. Germline-derived CDR1 and CDR2 are SGHRS and YFSETQ. V lost 0 bases to trimming and J lost 10 bases; unmatched junction nucleotides: 8. CDR3 length: 15 amino acids. CDR3: CASSLDRGLTREQFF. The CDR3 DNA reads as TGCGCCAGCAGCTTGGACAGGGGGCTTACAAGGGAGCAGTTCTTC.

The rearrangement uses TRBV30 and TRBJ2-3, with a possible D match to TRBD2 (6 bases). The CDR3 extends over 12 amino acids. The germline gives CDR1 GTSNPN, CDR2 SVGIG (reference sequence). V dropped 4 bases and J dropped 6 bases, with 11 bases sitting between them. CDR3: CAWMAAGDTQYF. In DNA, the CDR3 is TGTGCCTGGATGGCGGCGGGGGATACGCAGTATTTT.

CDR3 protein: CSVEDPGGKGSYNEQFF. CDR3 bases: TGCAGCGTTGAAGATCCCGGGGGCAAGGGCTCCTACAATGAGCAGTTCTTC. This chain connects TRBV29-1 to TRBJ2-1, with D perhaps assigned TRBD1 or TRBD2 (6 bases each). Trimming took off 0 bases at V and 0 bases at J, with 15 bases between the two ends. This CDR3 comprises 17 residues. Germline V gives CDR1 SQVTM, CDR2 ANQGSEA.